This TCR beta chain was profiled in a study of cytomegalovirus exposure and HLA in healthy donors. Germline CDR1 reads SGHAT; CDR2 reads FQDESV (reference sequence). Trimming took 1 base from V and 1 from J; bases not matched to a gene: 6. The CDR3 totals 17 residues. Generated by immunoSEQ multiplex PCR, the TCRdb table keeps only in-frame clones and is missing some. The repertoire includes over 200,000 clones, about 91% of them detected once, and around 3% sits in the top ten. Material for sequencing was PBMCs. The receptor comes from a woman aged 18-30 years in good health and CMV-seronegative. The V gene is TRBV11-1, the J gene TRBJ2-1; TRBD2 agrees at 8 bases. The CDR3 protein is CASSLGLAGSSYNEQFF. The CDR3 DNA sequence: TGTGCCAGCAGCTTAGGGCTAGCGGGTAGTTCCTACAATGAGCAGTTCTTC.